The 17 T cell receptor beta chains below all came from one sample that was sequenced in a study of blood T cell repertoires in COVID-19. Sequenced by immunoSEQ multiplex PCR; TCRdb stores in-frame clones only, minus some. The sample shows 200,000 to 250,000 clones, about four fifths of them seen only once. Sequenced input: PBMCs or T cells enriched from blood (not recorded which). These TCRs come from a woman aged 45-65 years who had been exposed to COVID-19.

The V and J genes are TRBV19 and TRBJ2-3; no reliable D call. The V gene's germline CDR1 is LNHDA and CDR2 SQIVND (reference sequence). Trimming removed 4 bases from V and 2 bases from J, with 10 bases in between. CDR3 length: 14 residues. The DNA of the CDR3 is TGTGCCAGTAGTAGTGGGCAGTCCACAGATACGCAGTATTTT. Translated, it gives CASSSGQSTDTQYF.

The rearrangement links TRBV4-1 to TRBJ1-2; tentatively, D is TRBD1 (5 bases). This CDR3 spans 15 amino acids. Trimming removed 0 bases at V and 5 bases at J, with 13 bases between. CDR1 is MGHRA, CDR2 YSYEKL, per germline. The CDR3 sequence is CASSQEAQETYGYTF. DNA for the CDR3: TGCGCCAGCAGCCAAGAAGCACAGGAAACTTATGGCTACACCTTC.

The chain recombines TRBV21-1 with TRBJ1-1; the table's D call, TRBD1, has no DNA check behind it. TRBV21-1 represents a pseudogene. The CDR3 is 12 residues long. The CDR3 protein is CASSTTGVGAFF. CDR3 sequence (DNA): TGTGCCAGCAGCACGACAGGTGTAGGGGCTTTCTTT.

The chain joins TRBV7-5 to TRBJ2-1; no DNA check was done on the table's D call, TRBD2. TRBV7-5 constitutes a pseudogene. This CDR3 spans 14 amino acids. The CDR3 reads CASTWLAAYNEQFF. CDR3 bases: TGTGCCAGCACATGGCTAGCGGCCTACAATGAGCAGTTCTTC.

The chain uses TRBV6-2 or TRBV6-3 and TRBJ1-2; D is possibly TRBD1 (6 bases). CDR3 size: 17 residues. Between the trimmed V and J ends, which lost 5 bases and 1 base, there was a span of 20 bases. CDR1 MNHEY and CDR2 SVGEGT come from the germline V gene. DNA of the CDR3: TGTGCCAGCAGTATTTCCGGACAGTTAATGGATAACTATGGCTACACCTTC. Its translation is CASSISGQLMDNYGYTF.

The V call is TRBV5-6, the J call TRBJ1-5; the D gene is possibly TRBD1 (5 bases). The CDR3 has 15 amino acids. Trimming left V 0 bases short and J 6 bases short, with 13 bases between. Germline assignment: CDR1 SGHDT and CDR2 YYEEEE. The CDR3 region is CASSLAGGKGQPQHF. CDR3 DNA sequence: TGTGCCAGCAGCTTGGCTGGGGGGAAGGGTCAGCCCCAGCATTTT.

The genes are TRBV29-1 and TRBJ1-2; possible D gene TRBD1, 6 bases. The CDR3 consists of 13 residues. Trimming removed 6 bases at V and 6 bases at J, with 17 bases between. Per germline, CDR1 SQVTM and CDR2 ANQGSEA. The DNA for the CDR3 is TGCAGCGTACGGACAGAAGTCAAGCATGGCTACACCTTC. As protein: CSVRTEVKHGYTF.

This clone was seen a few times. The chain combines TRBV29-1 with TRBJ2-1, with D possibly being TRBD1 (6 bases). This CDR3 has 14 residues. The ends were cut back, 1 base at V and 5 bases at J, with 12 bases in the middle. The V gene's germline CDR1 is SQVTM and CDR2 ANQGSEA. The CDR3 protein is CSVEVQGRDNEQFF. The CDR3 DNA reads TGCAGCGTTGAAGTACAGGGAAGGGACAATGAGCAGTTCTTC.

This chain uses TRBV5-4 with TRBJ2-2; D possibly corresponds to TRBD2 (6 bases). The length of the CDR3 is 15 residues. V was cut by 3 bases and J by 7 bases, with 16 bases left in between. Looked up from germline, CDR1 is SGHNT and CDR2 is YYREEE (reference sequence). For the CDR3, the DNA is TGTGCCAGCAGCTCCTCCCTAACCGGGGGCGGGGAGCTGTTTTTT. It codes for CASSSSLTGGGELFF.

The chain uses TRBV2 and TRBJ2-5; 8 bases match TRBD2. CDR1 and CDR2 (germline): SNHLY, FYNNEI. CDR3 length equals 15 residues. V was pared by 4 bases and J by 1 base, with 5 bases of the junction left unmatched. CDR3 loop: CASSAPGGGQETQYF. The CDR3 DNA is TGTGCCAGCAGTGCGCCGGGGGGGGGCCAAGAGACCCAGTACTTC. Full variable domain (outside the CDR3, taken from reference TRBV2 and TRBJ2-5): EPEVTQTPSHQVTQMGQEVILRCVPISNHLYFYWYRQILGQKVEFLVSFYNNEISEKSEIFDDQFSVERPDGSNFTLKIRSTKLEDSAMYFCASSAPGGGQETQYFGPGTRLLVL.

The chain has TRBV5-1 and TRBJ2-3, with 7 bases matching TRBD2. Looked up from germline, CDR1 is SGHRS and CDR2 is YFSETQ. Trimming removed 0 bases from V and 2 bases from J; junction bases left unmatched: 9. CDR3 length: 17 amino acids. The CDR3 loop reads CASSLDIPGLLTDTQYF. CDR3 DNA: TGCGCCAGCAGCTTGGACATCCCGGGACTACTCACAGATACGCAGTATTTT.

The CDR3 protein is CASSETRLMNTGELFF. The DNA of the CDR3 is TGTGCCAGCTCCGAGACTAGACTAATGAACACCGGGGAGCTGTTTTTT. The chain is built from TRBV7-9 and TRBJ2-2; weak D call: TRBD2 (6 bases). CDR1 and CDR2 (germline): SEHNR, FQNEAQ (reference sequence). Trimming took 8 bases from V and 1 from J, leaving 17 bases between them. The CDR3 contains 16 residues.

V is TRBV5-1 and J is TRBJ1-2, with 7 bases lining up with TRBD1. This CDR3 region has 12 residues. Germline V gene lookup returns CDR1 SGHRS and CDR2 YFSETQ. V shed 7 bases, J shed 2 bases, and the junction held 2 bases outside the gene matches. The CDR3 nucleotides are TGCGCCAGCGCGACAGGGAACTATGGCTACACCTTC. Translation: CASATGNYGYTF.

The V gene is TRBV5-1, the J gene TRBJ2-2; TRBD2 matches 10 bases. V gave up 1 base and J gave up 3 bases; unmatched junction bases: 0. The germline V gene has CDR1 SGHRS and CDR2 YFSETQ. The CDR3 length is 15 residues. The CDR3 sequence is CASSLLAGDTGELFF. CDR3 coding DNA: TGCGCCAGCAGCTTGCTAGCGGGGGACACCGGGGAGCTGTTTTTT.

The chain is built from TRBV28 and TRBJ2-5; tentative D call: TRBD1 (6 bases). Germline CDR1 MDHEN, CDR2 SYDVKM. The CDR3 loop spans 15 amino acids. V gave up 7 bases and J gave up 2 bases, with 17 bases separating them. The CDR3 sequence: CASTLSGRGQETQYF. DNA for the CDR3: TGTGCCAGCACCCTATCCGGCAGGGGACAAGAGACCCAGTACTTC.

The chain has TRBV7-8 and TRBJ2-5; maybe TRBD1 (6 bases). The V and J ends lost 2 bases and 1 base respectively, with 8 bases between them. CDR3 length: 14 residues. CDR1 SGHVS and CDR2 FQNEAQ come from the germline V gene. The CDR3, as DNA: TGTGCCAGCAGCTTACAGGGGTCCCAAGAGACCCAGTACTTC. Translation: CASSLQGSQETQYF.

The table lists this clone with a few counts. This chain uses TRBV27 with TRBJ2-7; D uncertain. V lost 8 bases and J lost 0, with 17 bases in between. Germline V lookup: CDR1 MNHEY, CDR2 SMNVEV (reference sequence). The CDR3 consists of 15 residues. For the CDR3, the DNA is TGTGCCAGCGTCCGTCGAGGTCTTATCTCCTACGAGCAGTACTTC. Translation gives CASVRRGLISYEQYF.